This T cell receptor beta chain derives from a study of control samples from healthy donors and cancer patients. Assay used: immunoSEQ multiplex PCR; TCRdb lists only in-frame clones, some missing. The data hold tens of thousands of clones, with around 78% observed a single time. Sequences were obtained from blood. This receptor was identified in a man between 60 and 75 years old in good health.

Here the CDR3 DNA reads TGTGCCAGCAGCTTGGGGGGGGCGCAAAGAAACACCATATATTTT. Protein product: CASSLGGAQRNTIYF. The genes are TRBV5-4 and TRBJ1-3, with a possible D match to TRBD1 (6 bases). Germline lookup yields CDR1 SGHNT and CDR2 YYREEE (reference sequence). This CDR3 contains 15 residues. Trimming took 0 bases from V and 5 from J, leaving 12 bases between them.